The 32 T cell receptor beta chains below all came from one sample that was sequenced in a study of T cell responses to AZD1222 COVID-19 vaccine. Profiling relied on immunoSEQ multiplex PCR, and the TCRdb table lists in-frame clones only, not all of them. This sample yields 95,000 to 150,000 clones, of which approximately 89% are seen a single time; 3.5% to 4.5% belongs to the top ten. Here the sequenced sample was peripheral blood, taken 28 days after the second AZD1222 dose. These receptors were taken from an adult who received the AZD1222 COVID-19 vaccine.

The chain joins TRBV19 to TRBJ1-1, with 7 bases aligning to TRBD1. The CDR3 is made up of 16 amino acids. Germline-derived CDR1 and CDR2 are LNHDA and SQIVND (reference sequence). J lost 1 base, V lost 3 bases, and 8 bases had no gene match. CDR3 bases: TGTGCCAGTAGTATCGGGAACCGGGACAGGAACACTGAAGCTTTCTTT. Its translation is CASSIGNRDRNTEAFF.

V usage is TRBV5-5 and J usage is TRBJ1-1, with D unclear. CDR3 length: 14 residues. CDR1 SGHKS and CDR2 YYEKEE come from the germline V gene (reference sequence). V shed 2 bases and J shed 1 base, with 9 bases lying between them. The CDR3 loop is CASSFTRENTEAFF. The CDR3 region has the DNA TGTGCCAGCAGCTTCACAAGGGAGAACACTGAAGCTTTCTTT.

This sequence joins TRBV28 and TRBJ2-2; 10 bases fit TRBD1. Germline V lookup: CDR1 MDHEN, CDR2 SYDVKM. V lost 7 bases to trimming and J lost 3 bases; unmatched junction nucleotides: 11. The CDR3 has 17 residues. CDR3 protein: CASTNPGTGEYTGELFF. The CDR3 nucleotides read TGTGCCAGCACAAACCCCGGGACAGGGGAGTACACCGGGGAGCTGTTTTTT. Full variable domain (missing parts from reference TRBV28 and TRBJ2-2): DVKVTQSSRYLVKRTGEKVFLECVQDMDHENMFWYRQDPGLGLRLIYFSYDVKMKEKGDIPEGYSVSREKKERFSLILESASTNQTSMYLCASTNPGTGEYTGELFFGEGSRLTVL.

The chain joins TRBV10-3 to TRBJ1-1, with 7 bases that match TRBD1. The germline V gene encodes CDR1 ENHRY and CDR2 SYGVKD. The CDR3 runs to 14 residues. Trimming removed 7 bases from V and 1 base from J; junction bases left unmatched: 6. The CDR3 nucleotides read TGTGCCATCACAGGGGACAGCTCGAACACTGAAGCTTTCTTT. This encodes CAITGDSSNTEAFF.

This sequence joins TRBV30 and TRBJ2-7; 11 bases are shared with TRBD1. Germline trimming cut 2 bases from V and 4 bases from J; bases unmatched to any gene: 4. In germline, CDR1 is GTSNPN, CDR2 SVGIG (reference sequence). This CDR3 is built from 14 residues. CDR3 nucleotide sequence: TGTGCCTGGAGTCTCGGGACAGGGGGGTACGAGCAGTACTTC. This gives the protein CAWSLGTGGYEQYF. The variable domain in full, completed from reference TRBV30 and TRBJ2-7, reads SQTIHQWPATLVQPVGSPLSLECTVEGTSNPNLYWYRQAAGRGLQLLFYSVGIGQISSEVPQNLSASRPQDRQFILSSKKLLLSDSGFYLCAWSLGTGGYEQYFGPGTRLTVT.

The chain uses TRBV4-2 and TRBJ2-7; 8 bases are shared with TRBD1. The CDR3 extends over 16 amino acids. CDR1 LGHNA and CDR2 YNFKEQ come from the germline V gene. V trimming: 0 bases; J trimming: 6 bases; junction bases outside the gene matches: 10. The chain's CDR3 is CASSQDRQGARREQYF. The CDR3 region has the DNA TGTGCCAGCAGCCAAGATCGGCAGGGGGCGCGGCGCGAGCAGTACTTC.

The chain has TRBV29-1 and TRBJ1-1, with TRBD1 matching over 10 bases. The CDR3 spans 13 residues. Trimming took 6 bases from V and 2 from J; bases not matched to a gene: 3. Germline V lookup: CDR1 SQVTM, CDR2 ANQGSEA. The CDR3 reads CSVGDRGNTEAFF. The CDR3 coding sequence is TGCAGCGTCGGGGACAGGGGTAACACTGAAGCTTTCTTT.

As for this clone: A junction boundary mismatches the germline segment, possibly from a read error. DNA for the CDR3: TGTGCCAGCAGCTTAATACTTCCCGGGACAGGGTCCTACCAGCAGTACTTC. Residues: CASSLILPGTGSYQQYF. V gene TRBV7-3 combines with J gene TRBJ2-7; 9 bases match TRBD1. The CDR3 has 17 residues. Per germline, CDR1 SGHTA and CDR2 FQGTGA. The whole variable domain, remainder taken from reference TRBV7-3 and TRBJ2-7, is GAGVSQTPSNKVTEKGKYVELRCDPISGHTALYWYRQSLGQGPEFLIYFQGTGAADDSGLPNDRFFAVRPEGSVSTLKIQRTERGDSAVYLCASSLILPGTGSYQQYFGPGTRLTVT.

V gene TRBV19 combines with J gene TRBJ1-6, with D possibly TRBD1 on 5 matching bases. Trimming pared 7 bases from V and 2 bases from J, leaving 9 bases between. The CDR3 contains 14 residues. Germline V gene lookup returns CDR1 LNHDA and CDR2 SQIVND (reference sequence). CDR3 in DNA: TGTGCCAGTACCCCCAGGGCCTATAATTCACCCCTCCACTTT. As protein: CASTPRAYNSPLHF.

The chain employs TRBV6-2 or TRBV6-3 and TRBJ2-5; weak D call: TRBD2 (6 bases). CDR3 size: 16 residues. Germline V gives CDR1 MNHEY, CDR2 SVGEGT. V was pared by 6 bases and J by 5 bases, with 22 bases between. Written as DNA, the CDR3 is TGTGCCAGCAGCGGGGACGCGGGGCGCGCGTGGGAGACCCAGTACTTC. Its protein is CASSGDAGRAWETQYF.

This clone was found a few times. The chain has TRBV24-1 and TRBJ2-7, with 7 positions matching TRBD1. Germline CDR1 is KGHDR and CDR2 is SFDVKD. V shed 3 bases and J 2 bases; nucleotides not matched to a gene: 6. The CDR3 covers 15 residues. CDR3 region: CATSDQGGDPYEQYF. Here the CDR3 DNA reads TGTGCCACCAGTGATCAAGGGGGCGACCCCTACGAGCAGTACTTC.

The rearrangement links TRBV18 to TRBJ1-5; the D is unclear. Germline lookup yields CDR1 KGHSH and CDR2 LQKENI. Trimming removed 2 bases at V and 7 bases at J, with 12 bases between. The CDR3 loop spans 14 amino acids. CDR3 nucleotide sequence: TGTGCCAGCTCACCAACTTTTGGAGGCCAGCCCCAGCATTTT. Amino acid sequence: CASSPTFGGQPQHF.

The chain links TRBV2 to TRBJ1-2; 7 bases align to TRBD1. Germline CDR1 and CDR2: SNHLY and FYNNEI. V dropped 6 bases and J dropped 3; count of bases not matched to a gene: 4. CDR3 length: 13 residues. The CDR3 region is CASSKGADYGYTF. CDR3 in DNA: TGTGCCAGCAGCAAGGGGGCTGACTATGGCTACACCTTC.

V is TRBV10-3 and J is TRBJ2-2; TRBD2 matches at 12 bases. Losses at the gene ends were 10 bases for V and 6 bases for J; bases not matched to a gene: 3. CDR1 is ENHRY and CDR2 is SYGVKD in the germline V gene. CDR3 length: 13 amino acids. CDR3 nucleotides: TGTGCCACGAGGACTAGCGGGGCCGGGGAGCTGTTTTTT. It yields the protein CATRTSGAGELFF.

The chain joins TRBV5-4 to TRBJ2-1; no definite D call. The CDR3 extends over 13 amino acids. Germline V gene lookup returns CDR1 SGHNT and CDR2 YYREEE (reference sequence). The germline V and J ends were trimmed by 0 bases and 7 bases, with 8 bases remaining between them. The CDR3 loop is CASSLVAVNEQFF. In DNA, the CDR3 is TGTGCCAGCAGCTTGGTAGCTGTTAATGAGCAGTTCTTC.

The chain carries TRBV19 and TRBJ2-3; TRBD2 might be the D (7 bases). The V gene's germline CDR1 is LNHDA and CDR2 SQIVND (reference sequence). Trimming stripped 3 bases from V and 2 bases from J, with 12 bases between. The CDR3 loop spans 15 amino acids. CDR3 in DNA: TGTGCCAGTAGTATTGGCGGGGGACACACAGATACGCAGTATTTT. It encodes CASSIGGGHTDTQYF. Drawing the rest from reference TRBV19 and TRBJ2-3, the complete variable domain is DGGITQSPKYLFRKEGQNVTLSCEQNLNHDAMYWYRQDPGQGLRLIYYSQIVNDFQKGDIAEGYSVSREKKESFPLTVTSAQKNPTAFYLCASSIGGGHTDTQYFGPGTRLTVL.

V gene TRBV3-1 (or the pseudogene TRBV3-2) combines with J gene TRBJ2-3, with a weak D call TRBD2 (6 bases). This CDR3 has 17 residues. Trimming cost V 3 bases and J 0 bases, with 16 bases left between them. Germline V gene sequence: CDR1 LGHDT, CDR2 YNNKEL (reference sequence). CDR3 loop: CASSQKGDGGSTDTQYF. CDR3 DNA: TGTGCCAGCAGCCAGAAAGGCGACGGGGGAAGCACAGATACGCAGTATTTT.

This clone occurred a few times. V and J are TRBV28 and TRBJ1-5; D remains unclear. CDR1 is MDHEN, CDR2 SYDVKM, per germline. The CDR3 runs to 13 residues. The ends were cut back, 10 bases at V and 0 bases at J, with 10 bases in the middle. Written as DNA, the CDR3 is TGTGCCACCCAACAGAATAGCAATCAGCCCCAGCATTTT. As protein: CATQQNSNQPQHF.

V is TRBV10-1 and J is TRBJ2-7, with 11 bases fitting TRBD2. The CDR3 contains 15 residues. Germline trimming cut 4 bases from V and 9 bases from J; bases unmatched to any gene: 11. The germline gives CDR1 WNHNN, CDR2 SYGVQD (reference sequence). The CDR3 sequence: CASSVTSGESKGQYF. The CDR3 DNA is TGCGCCAGCAGTGTGACTAGCGGGGAAAGTAAAGGGCAGTACTTC.

The rearrangement uses TRBV7-9 and TRBJ1-1, with D unclear. CDR3 length equals 13 residues. Germline V lookup: CDR1 SEHNR, CDR2 FQNEAQ (reference sequence). Trimming shortened V by 3 bases and J by 0 bases, and 5 bases separated the two germline ends. CDR3 bases: TGTGCCAGCAGCTTGAGTGTGAACACTGAAGCTTTCTTT. This gives the protein CASSLSVNTEAFF.

In its sample, this clone was seen a few times. The J gene is TRBJ1-4, the V gene TRBV5-8, with D possibly being TRBD1 (5 bases). CDR3 length equals 14 residues. Trimming removed 4 bases at V and 5 bases at J, with 12 bases between. Germline V gives CDR1 SGHTS, CDR2 YDEGEE. CDR3 loop: CASSKPGPNEKLFF. The DNA for the CDR3 is TGTGCCAGCAGCAAACCGGGGCCAAATGAAAAACTGTTTTTT.

The chain recombines TRBV7-9 with TRBJ2-5; D possibly uses TRBD1 or TRBD2 (5 bases each). The CDR3 extends over 13 amino acids. V lost 9 bases and J lost 3, with 14 bases in between. Looked up from germline, CDR1 is SEHNR and CDR2 is FQNEAQ (reference sequence). In DNA, the CDR3 is TGTGCCAGTGACTGGGGGTTCGAAGAGACCCAGTACTTC. Translation gives CASDWGFEETQYF.

The chain employs TRBV3-1 (or the pseudogene TRBV3-2) and TRBJ2-1; D is uncertain. Per the germline V gene, CDR1 is LGHDT and CDR2 is YNNKEL (reference sequence). V was clipped by 4 bases and J by 0 bases, with 10 bases between them. CDR3 size: 15 residues. CDR3 DNA: TGTGCCAGCAGCCCCTCCTGGGGCTCCTACAATGAGCAGTTCTTC. This gives the protein CASSPSWGSYNEQFF.

V and J are TRBV10-2 and TRBJ2-2; D uncertain. V lost 4 bases and J 0 bases, leaving 12 bases between the germline ends. This CDR3 has 16 residues. Germline CDR1 reads WSHSY; CDR2 reads SAAADI. The CDR3 sequence: CASSAKIFSNTGELFF. The CDR3 nucleotides read TGCGCCAGCAGTGCCAAAATCTTTTCGAACACCGGGGAGCTGTTTTTT.

This chain links TRBV5-1 with TRBJ2-2; 9 bases align to TRBD1. The V gene's germline CDR1 is SGHRS and CDR2 YFSETQ. Germline trimming cut 0 bases from V and 7 bases from J; bases unmatched to any gene: 7. The CDR3 has 16 residues. The CDR3 sequence: CASSLEETGGHGELFF. The CDR3 DNA follows: TGCGCCAGCAGCTTGGAGGAGACAGGGGGGCACGGGGAGCTGTTTTTT.

The count of this clone is one. V and J are TRBV7-2 and TRBJ2-5; 7 nucleotides align to TRBD1. The J segment lost 5 bases and the V segment lost 1 base, leaving 7 bases of the junction unmatched. The V gene's germline CDR1 is SGHTA and CDR2 FQGNSA. This CDR3 is built from 15 residues. The CDR3 DNA is TGTGCCAGCAGCTTAGAGGGGGCCAACGGTGAGACCCAGTACTTC. It encodes CASSLEGANGETQYF.

In its sample, this clone was seen a few times. The chain combines TRBV30 with TRBJ1-1; D remains ambiguous. The germline V gene encodes CDR1 GTSNPN and CDR2 SVGIG (reference sequence). This CDR3 is 11 amino acids long. Trimming cost V 0 bases and J 5 bases, with 4 bases left between them. CDR3 loop: CAWSVLTEAFF. Written as DNA, the CDR3 is TGTGCCTGGAGTGTATTGACTGAAGCTTTCTTT. The full variable domain, rest sourced from reference TRBV30 and TRBJ1-1, is SQTIHQWPATLVQPVGSPLSLECTVEGTSNPNLYWYRQAAGRGLQLLFYSVGIGQISSEVPQNLSASRPQDRQFILSSKKLLLSDSGFYLCAWSVLTEAFFGQGTRLTVV.

The table lists this clone with a few counts. V and J are TRBV4-2 and TRBJ2-7, with 10 positions matching TRBD2. The length of the CDR3 is 15 residues. Germline lookup yields CDR1 LGHNA and CDR2 YNFKEQ. The V and J ends lost 4 bases and 3 bases, in that order; junction bases with no gene match: 6. CDR3 in DNA: TGTGCCAGCAGCCGGACTAGCGGCCTTAACTACGAGCAGTACTTC. Its translation: CASSRTSGLNYEQYF.

The chain combines TRBV28 with TRBJ2-1, with 14 positions matching TRBD2. After removal of 8 bases from V and 8 bases from J, the junction contained 8 bases not matched to a gene. The CDR3 has 15 residues. Per the germline V gene, CDR1 is MDHEN and CDR2 is SYDVKM. The CDR3 loop reads CASEPPGLAGDEQFF. The DNA for the CDR3 is TGTGCCAGCGAGCCCCCGGGACTAGCGGGAGATGAGCAGTTCTTC.

This clone was found a few times. This chain joins TRBV30 and TRBJ1-3, with 7 bases matching TRBD1. CDR1 and CDR2 (germline): GTSNPN, SVGIG (reference sequence). V lost 5 bases to trimming and J lost 4 bases; unmatched junction nucleotides: 11. This CDR3 is built from 15 residues. CDR3 in DNA: TGTGCCTGGGCGGTCAGGGGGATCTCAGGAAACACCATATATTTT. Translation: CAWAVRGISGNTIYF.

V and J are TRBV19 and TRBJ2-5; D is unclear. Germline V gene lookup returns CDR1 LNHDA and CDR2 SQIVND (reference sequence). The CDR3 has 14 amino acids. V lost 1 base and J lost 0, with 6 bases in between. This chain's CDR3 is CASSIGWDQETQYF. CDR3 DNA: TGTGCCAGTAGTATAGGGTGGGACCAAGAGACCCAGTACTTC.

This chain links TRBV30 with TRBJ1-5; D unclear. CDR3 length equals 13 residues. V lost 4 bases, J lost 2 bases, and 9 bases lay in between. Germline V gene lookup returns CDR1 GTSNPN and CDR2 SVGIG (reference sequence). CDR3 sequence (DNA): TGTGCCTGGACGGAAGATGGCAATCAGCCCCAGCATTTT. Protein sequence: CAWTEDGNQPQHF.